This T cell receptor beta chain was captured in a study of T cells in Graves' hyperthyroidism and ophthalmopathy. On the study more broadly: Any treatment followed the collection of peripheral blood at initial diagnosis. Findings and caveats of the study: Blood held most thyroid clonotypes expanded above 0.001 frequency. A model of 13 V-J pairs discriminated ophthalmopathy from stable hyperthyroidism.

There are a few counts of this clonotype. Its target is unknown. More than 8 ml fresh peripheral blood yielded the PBMCs. CDR3 size: 14 residues. The V gene's germline CDR1 is GTSNPN and CDR2 SVGIG (reference sequence). V lost 1 base and J 2 bases, leaving 9 bases between the germline ends. From RNA transcripts, TCR beta CDR3 regions were amplified. TCR CDR3 underwent first-round RT-PCR with the HTBI primer set. Each CDR3 protein is one row after TCRdb ran MiXCR on the multiplex PCR reads. The data contain approximately 530,000 distinct CDR3 sequences, 15% to 20% of them singletons. The sequenced sample consisted of blood. The chain recombines TRBV30 with TRBJ1-5; D is possibly TRBD1 (6 bases). This clonotype was obtained from a man in his forties with Graves' ophthalmopathy. The CDR3 loop reads CAWSAGVGNQPQHF. DNA of the CDR3: TGTGCCTGGAGTGCAGGGGTTGGCAATCAGCCCCAGCATTTT.